The T cell receptor beta chain described here comes from a study of PD-1 blockade in classical Hodgkin lymphoma. Study information: A 3 mg/kg intravenous dose of nivolumab was received by patients every 2 weeks. Study-wide results and limits: Relative to healthy donors, newly diagnosed patients reportedly had lower baseline TCR diversity, which was reported as lower still in relapsed/refractory patients. The causes of the repertoire differences, possibly disease activity or prior therapy, remain undefined. It was among complete responders that baseline diversity resembled that of newly diagnosed patients.

Produced via immunoSEQ multiplex PCR; TCRdb's table is partial and in-frame only. The sample lists around 25,000 clones; approximately 80% were seen once. On this clone itself: Antigen unknown.

The length of the CDR3 is 16 residues. Germline CDR1 reads LGHNA; CDR2 reads YNFKEQ. V was cut by 3 bases and J by 7 bases, with 19 bases left in between. Each patient's relapse followed autologous stem cell transplantation, and brentuximab vedotin exposure varied. This TCR derives from a human donor with classical Hodgkin lymphoma. The material sequenced was peripheral blood mononuclear cells (PBMCs), taken at baseline. V usage is TRBV4-2 and J usage is TRBJ2-1; D may be TRBD1 or TRBD2 (5 bases each). CDR3 DNA: TGTGCCAGCAGCCATCCGACAGAGGGAATTGGTAATGAGCAGTTCTTC. Amino acids: CASSHPTEGIGNEQFF.